A selection of T cell receptor beta chains follows, all from one sample in a study of shared clonotypes between healthy human individuals. Generated by immunoSEQ multiplex PCR, the TCRdb table keeps only in-frame clones and is missing some. Here the sample spans about 490,000 clones, 65% to 85% being singletons. Material: PBMCs. These receptor sequences come from a woman aged 40 to 50 in good health. Some clones in this sample may be carry-over from other donors' samples. CDR3s include the opening cysteine and the closing phenylalanine or tryptophan. Each record gives: J gene, clone size, V gene, D gene, CDR3 DNA, CDR3 protein. D genes are given only for firm matches. Clone size is stated in some rows and not others, as once, few, many or a class when expanded.

j_gene: TRBJ2-7; abundance: -; v_gene: TRBV2; d_gene: TRBD1; CDR3nt: TGTGCCAGCAGTGCGGGACAGGGCTCCTACGAGCAGTACTTC; CDR3aa: CASSAGQGSYEQYF
j_gene: TRBJ2-7; abundance: -; v_gene: TRBV13; d_gene: -; CDR3nt: TGTGCCAGCAGCTTAAATCCCATCTACGAGCAGTACTTC; CDR3aa: CASSLNPIYEQYF
j_gene: TRBJ1-4; abundance: -; v_gene: TRBV2; d_gene: -; CDR3nt: TGTGCCAGCAGACCCAGGGGTACTAATGAAAAACTGTTTTTT; CDR3aa: CASRPRGTNEKLFF
j_gene: TRBJ1-2; abundance: once; v_gene: TRBV7-3; d_gene: TRBD1; CDR3nt: TGTGCCAGCAGCCCCGGGACAGGGGGTAACTATGGCTACACCTTC; CDR3aa: CASSPGTGGNYGYTF
j_gene: TRBJ1-2; abundance: -; v_gene: TRBV4-1; d_gene: TRBD1; CDR3nt: TGCGCCAGCAGCCAAGTAGGAGGGGACCCACGCCCCGGGACAGGGTTTAGCTATGGCTACACCTTC; CDR3aa: CASSQVGGDPRPGTGFSYGYTF
j_gene: TRBJ2-3; abundance: -; v_gene: TRBV29-1; d_gene: TRBD2; CDR3nt: TGCAGCGTCGGGGGACTAGCGGGCTCCACAGATACGCAGTATTTT; CDR3aa: CSVGGLAGSTDTQYF
j_gene: TRBJ2-2; abundance: once; v_gene: TRBV10-2; d_gene: TRBD1; CDR3nt: TGCGCCAGCAGGGACAGGGGGAGTCGGGAGCTGTTTTTT; CDR3aa: CASRDRGSRELFF
j_gene: TRBJ2-1; abundance: -; v_gene: TRBV15; d_gene: TRBD2; CDR3nt: TGTGCCACCAGCAGAGAAGGACTAGCGGGAGGGAGCTCCTACAATGAGCAGTTCTTC; CDR3aa: CATSREGLAGGSSYNEQFF
j_gene: TRBJ2-5; abundance: -; v_gene: TRBV18; d_gene: TRBD1; CDR3nt: TGTGCCAGCTCCCCGACAGGGGGGGAAGAGACCCAGTACTTC; CDR3aa: CASSPTGGEETQYF
j_gene: TRBJ2-7; abundance: -; v_gene: TRBV2; d_gene: -; CDR3nt: TGTGCCAGCAGTGAGTTGAGGGTCTCCTACGAGCAGTACTTC; CDR3aa: CASSELRVSYEQYF
j_gene: TRBJ2-1; abundance: -; v_gene: TRBV5-1; d_gene: TRBD2; CDR3nt: TGCGCCAGCAGCTTGGGAGCGGGAGACAAGGGTGAGCAGTTCTTC; CDR3aa: CASSLGAGDKGEQFF
j_gene: TRBJ2-5; abundance: -; v_gene: TRBV29-1; d_gene: TRBD1; CDR3nt: TGCAGCGTTGAGTCCCTTCGGGACAGGGTAACTAAGACCCAGTACTTC; CDR3aa: CSVESLRDRVTKTQYF
j_gene: TRBJ2-3; abundance: -; v_gene: TRBV29-1; d_gene: -; CDR3nt: TGCAGCGCTCAGGGGAGCACAGATACGCAGTATTTT; CDR3aa: CSAQGSTDTQYF
j_gene: TRBJ1-5; abundance: -; v_gene: TRBV4-1; d_gene: TRBD1; CDR3nt: TGCGCCAGCAGTCCCGGGACAGGGGATAATCAGCCCCAGCATTTT; CDR3aa: CASSPGTGDNQPQHF
j_gene: TRBJ1-1; abundance: -; v_gene: TRBV19; d_gene: -; CDR3nt: TGTGCCAGTAGTACATCTCGGACAGTTGAAGCTTTCTTT; CDR3aa: CASSTSRTVEAFF
j_gene: TRBJ2-1; abundance: once; v_gene: TRBV20-1; d_gene: -; CDR3nt: TGCAGTGGGACCAAAGGGGCTGAGCAGTTCTTC; CDR3aa: CSGTKGAEQFF
j_gene: TRBJ1-5; abundance: -; v_gene: TRBV5-6; d_gene: -; CDR3nt: TGTGCCAGCAGCTTTTCGGGGGTAGGTGGTCAGCCCCAGCATTTT; CDR3aa: CASSFSGVGGQPQHF
j_gene: TRBJ1-1; abundance: -; v_gene: TRBV28; d_gene: TRBD1; CDR3nt: TGTGCCACACGTCCAGGGGGGTTGAACACTGAAGCTTTCTTT; CDR3aa: CATRPGGLNTEAFF
j_gene: TRBJ2-1; abundance: -; v_gene: TRBV11-2; d_gene: TRBD2; CDR3nt: TGTGCCAGCAGCCTCAACCCGACTAGCGTCGGAAACTCCTACAATGAGCAGTTCTTC; CDR3aa: CASSLNPTSVGNSYNEQFF
j_gene: TRBJ2-1; abundance: -; v_gene: TRBV9; d_gene: -; CDR3nt: TGTGCCAGCAGCGTAGCTGTGATGGACTCCTACAATGAGCAGTTCTTC; CDR3aa: CASSVAVMDSYNEQFF
j_gene: TRBJ2-4; abundance: -; v_gene: TRBV2; d_gene: TRBD1; CDR3nt: TGTGCCAGCACGGGAAGGGACAGGGGTAACATTCAGTACTTC; CDR3aa: CASTGRDRGNIQYF
j_gene: TRBJ2-2; abundance: -; v_gene: TRBV5-5; d_gene: TRBD1; CDR3nt: TGTGCCAGCAGCTTGGGCGGACAGGCGGGCACCGGGGAGCTGTTTTTT; CDR3aa: CASSLGGQAGTGELFF
j_gene: TRBJ2-2; abundance: few; v_gene: TRBV7-9; d_gene: -; CDR3nt: TGTGCCAAACAGGCCCCCGGGGAGCTGTTTTTT; CDR3aa: CAKQAPGELFF
j_gene: TRBJ2-1; abundance: -; v_gene: TRBV10-2; d_gene: TRBD2; CDR3nt: TGCGCCAGCAAACTAGCGGGAGGGCACCCTGAGCAGTTCTTC; CDR3aa: CASKLAGGHPEQFF
j_gene: TRBJ1-1; abundance: -; v_gene: TRBV10-3; d_gene: TRBD1; CDR3nt: TGTGCCATCAGTGAGTCTACAGGGGCGAGTGAAGCTTTCTTT; CDR3aa: CAISESTGASEAFF
j_gene: TRBJ2-5; abundance: -; v_gene: TRBV28; d_gene: -; CDR3nt: TGTGCCAGCACCACCCGCTTAGAGACCCAGTACTTC; CDR3aa: CASTTRLETQYF
j_gene: TRBJ2-7; abundance: -; v_gene: TRBV10-1; d_gene: -; CDR3nt: TGCGCCAGCAGTGTCCAGGTAGTCGGCGAGCAGTACTTC; CDR3aa: CASSVQVVGEQYF
j_gene: TRBJ1-2; abundance: -; v_gene: TRBV19; d_gene: -; CDR3nt: TGTGCCAGTAGACCCCCTGGGGGGCTCAACTATGGCTACACCTTC; CDR3aa: CASRPPGGLNYGYTF
j_gene: TRBJ2-1; abundance: -; v_gene: TRBV30; d_gene: -; CDR3nt: TGTGCCTGGGGTTCAGGGCTAAGCTCCTACAATGATCAGTTCTTC; CDR3aa: CAWGSGLSSYNDQFF
j_gene: TRBJ1-2; abundance: -; v_gene: TRBV9; d_gene: TRBD1; CDR3nt: TGTGCCAGCAGCGTAGACCAGGGGGAGGGGAGAGATGGCTACACCTTC; CDR3aa: CASSVDQGEGRDGYTF
j_gene: TRBJ2-1; abundance: -; v_gene: TRBV5-1; d_gene: -; CDR3nt: TGCGCCAGCAGCTTGTACCCCACGGATTCCTACAATGAGCAGTTCTTC; CDR3aa: CASSLYPTDSYNEQFF
j_gene: TRBJ1-3; abundance: -; v_gene: TRBV30; d_gene: -; CDR3nt: TGTGCCTGGAGTGGAGTCTCTGGAAACACCATATATTTT; CDR3aa: CAWSGVSGNTIYF
j_gene: TRBJ1-2; abundance: -; v_gene: TRBV30; d_gene: -; CDR3nt: TGCGCCTGGATCTCCCCGGGGACCAGGGGTCGGGGCTATGGCTACACCTTC; CDR3aa: CAWISPGTRGRGYGYTF
j_gene: TRBJ2-3; abundance: -; v_gene: TRBV7-2; d_gene: -; CDR3nt: TGTGCCAGCAACTTTGGGTACGCAGATACGCAGTATTTT; CDR3aa: CASNFGYADTQYF
j_gene: TRBJ2-1; abundance: many; v_gene: TRBV11-2; d_gene: TRBD2; CDR3nt: TGTGCCAGCAGCTTAGCCCCGGGGGGCTACAATGAGCAGTTCTTC; CDR3aa: CASSLAPGGYNEQFF
j_gene: TRBJ1-2; abundance: -; v_gene: TRBV14; d_gene: TRBD1; CDR3nt: TGTGCCAGCAGCTGGGACAGGGAAGGTGGCTACACCTTC; CDR3aa: CASSWDREGGYTF
j_gene: TRBJ2-7; abundance: -; v_gene: TRBV27; d_gene: TRBD2; CDR3nt: TGTGCCAGCAGTTTACGCGGGAGCTACGAGCAGTACTTC; CDR3aa: CASSLRGSYEQYF
j_gene: TRBJ2-7; abundance: -; v_gene: TRBV27; d_gene: TRBD2; CDR3nt: TGTGCCAGCAGTGGAACGGCTAGCGGGAGGCCCTACGAGCAGTACTTC; CDR3aa: CASSGTASGRPYEQYF
j_gene: TRBJ2-1; abundance: -; v_gene: TRBV5-1; d_gene: TRBD2; CDR3nt: TGCGCCAGCAGCTTGGATACGGGAGGAGTAAATGAGCAGTTCTTC; CDR3aa: CASSLDTGGVNEQFF
j_gene: TRBJ1-2; abundance: -; v_gene: TRBV29-1; d_gene: -; CDR3nt: TGCAGCGCTCCCGTAGGGGTCGGGTCCGGCTACACCTTC; CDR3aa: CSAPVGVGSGYTF
j_gene: TRBJ2-1; abundance: -; v_gene: TRBV5-1; d_gene: TRBD2; CDR3nt: TGCGCCAGCAGCTTGGAAGGCGGGAGAGGCGATGAGCAGTTCTTC; CDR3aa: CASSLEGGRGDEQFF
j_gene: TRBJ2-7; abundance: -; v_gene: TRBV11-2; d_gene: TRBD1; CDR3nt: TGTGCCAGCAGCTCGCCGGGACAGTCTGTCGAGCAGTACTTC; CDR3aa: CASSSPGQSVEQYF
j_gene: TRBJ1-2; abundance: -; v_gene: TRBV5-1; d_gene: TRBD1; CDR3nt: TGCGCCAGCAGCCCGGACAGGGAGAACTATGGCTACACCTTC; CDR3aa: CASSPDRENYGYTF
j_gene: TRBJ1-5; abundance: -; v_gene: TRBV2; d_gene: -; CDR3nt: TGTGCCAGCAGTGAAGCGCGGGGAACAGGAATGCAGCCCCAGCATTTT; CDR3aa: CASSEARGTGMQPQHF
j_gene: TRBJ1-3; abundance: -; v_gene: TRBV5-1; d_gene: -; CDR3nt: TGCGCCAGCAGCCCACAACCGGGGGGAAGTGCAGGAAACACCATATATTTT; CDR3aa: CASSPQPGGSAGNTIYF
j_gene: TRBJ1-4; abundance: -; v_gene: TRBV6-5; d_gene: -; CDR3nt: TGTGCCAGCGGCCGGGATCCCGTTAGGAAAGAAAAACTGTTTTTT; CDR3aa: CASGRDPVRKEKLFF
j_gene: TRBJ1-5; abundance: -; v_gene: TRBV28; d_gene: -; CDR3nt: TGTGCCAGCAGTGTACAGGGATTGCTTGCCAATCAGCCCCAGCATTTT; CDR3aa: CASSVQGLLANQPQHF
j_gene: TRBJ2-1; abundance: -; v_gene: TRBV28; d_gene: TRBD2; CDR3nt: TGTGCCAGCAGTTTGGGACTAGCGGGAGTTTACAATGAGCAGTTCTTC; CDR3aa: CASSLGLAGVYNEQFF
j_gene: TRBJ2-6; abundance: -; v_gene: TRBV7-3; d_gene: -; CDR3nt: TGTGCCAGCAGCTTATGGGCCCCGGGCTCTGGGGCCAACGTCCTGACTTTC; CDR3aa: CASSLWAPGSGANVLTF
j_gene: TRBJ2-1; abundance: -; v_gene: TRBV5-5; d_gene: -; CDR3nt: TGTGCCAGCAGCTTGGGGGGGCGCCAGCAGTTCTTC; CDR3aa: CASSLGGRQQFF
j_gene: TRBJ2-3; abundance: -; v_gene: TRBV9; d_gene: TRBD2; CDR3nt: TGTGCCAGCAGCGTAGTGGGACTAGCAGATACGCAGTATTTT; CDR3aa: CASSVVGLADTQYF
j_gene: TRBJ1-5; abundance: -; v_gene: TRBV2; d_gene: -; CDR3nt: TGTGCCAGCAGAGGGTATTATAGCAATCAGCCCCAGCATTTT; CDR3aa: CASRGYYSNQPQHF
j_gene: TRBJ1-1; abundance: -; v_gene: TRBV20-1; d_gene: -; CDR3nt: TGCAGTGCTTACATGAACACTGAAGCTTTCTTT; CDR3aa: CSAYMNTEAFF
j_gene: TRBJ1-4; abundance: -; v_gene: TRBV9; d_gene: -; CDR3nt: TGTGCCAGCAGCCAGTGGGCAGGGAATGAAAAACTGTTTTTT; CDR3aa: CASSQWAGNEKLFF
j_gene: TRBJ1-1; abundance: once; v_gene: TRBV11-2; d_gene: TRBD1; CDR3nt: TGTGCCAGCAGCTCCGGGACAGTGAACACTGAAGCTTTCTTT; CDR3aa: CASSSGTVNTEAFF